What follows describes a single TCR beta chain. The antigen is undetermined. There are 14 residues in the CDR3. CDR1 is SGHVS, CDR2 FNYEAQ, per germline. V lost 5 bases to trimming and J lost 0 bases, with 10 bases between them. With 60 Vbeta and 13 Jbeta primers, the PCR was carried out. TCRdb's table, derived via immunoSEQ multiplex PCR, lists solely in-frame clones and lacks some. Of about 110,000 clones listed, around 73% were seen once; the top ten hold roughly 8%. The record originates from a study of cytomegalovirus exposure and HLA in healthy donors. Study information: In terms of ancestry, the Caucasian-associated cluster contained 81% of the roughly 400 genotyped donors. The study, taken as a whole, reports: It was reported in a later analysis that an Asian-associated ancestry cluster showed fewer N-insertions than the 666-donor mean. Cytomegalovirus status was reportedly diagnosed by the classifier with high sensitivity and specificity. Follow-up analysis seemed to connect common viral pathogens with several of the most significant clusters identified.

This TCR was recovered from a man younger than 40 in good health and CMV-seronegative. The specimen sequenced was PBMCs. V is TRBV7-6 and J is TRBJ2-5, with a tentative D call TRBD1 (5 bases). CDR3 sequence: CASSTQEYQETQYF. The DNA of the CDR3 is TGTGCCAGCAGCACACAGGAGTACCAAGAGACCCAGTACTTC. The variable domain in full, completed from reference TRBV7-6 and TRBJ2-5, reads GAGVSQSPRYKVTKRGQDVALRCDPISGHVSLYWYRQALGQGPEFLTYFNYEAQQDKSGLPNDRFSAERPEGSISTLTIQRTEQRDSAMYRCASSTQEYQETQYFGPGTRLLVL.